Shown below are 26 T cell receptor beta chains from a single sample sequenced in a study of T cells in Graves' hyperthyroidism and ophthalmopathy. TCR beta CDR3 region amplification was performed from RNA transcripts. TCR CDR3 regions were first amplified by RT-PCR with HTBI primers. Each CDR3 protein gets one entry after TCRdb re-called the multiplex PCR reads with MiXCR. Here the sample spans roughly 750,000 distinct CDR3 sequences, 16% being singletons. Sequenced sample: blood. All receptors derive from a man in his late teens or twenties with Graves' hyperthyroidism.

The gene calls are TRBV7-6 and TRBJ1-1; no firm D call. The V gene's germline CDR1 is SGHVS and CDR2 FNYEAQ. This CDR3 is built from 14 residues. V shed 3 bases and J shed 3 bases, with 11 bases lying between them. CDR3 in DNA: TGTGCCAGCAGCTTGCTCAACGCGGACACTGAAGCTTTCTTT. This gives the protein CASSLLNADTEAFF.

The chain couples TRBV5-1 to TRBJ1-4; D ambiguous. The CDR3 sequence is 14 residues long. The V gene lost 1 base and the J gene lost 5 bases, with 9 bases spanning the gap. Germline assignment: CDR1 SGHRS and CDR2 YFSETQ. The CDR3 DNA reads TGCGCCAGCAGCTTGTCCAGGCACAATGAAAAACTGTTTTTT. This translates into CASSLSRHNEKLFF. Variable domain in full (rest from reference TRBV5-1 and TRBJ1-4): KAGVTQTPRYLIKTRGQQVTLSCSPISGHRSVSWYQQTPGQGLQFLFEYFSETQRNKGNFPGRFSGRQFSNSRSEMNVSTLELGDSALYLCASSLSRHNEKLFFGSGTQLSVL.

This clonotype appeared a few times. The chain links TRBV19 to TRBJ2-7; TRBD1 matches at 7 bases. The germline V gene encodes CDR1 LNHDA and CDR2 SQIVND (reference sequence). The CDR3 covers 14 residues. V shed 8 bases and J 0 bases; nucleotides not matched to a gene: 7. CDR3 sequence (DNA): TGTGCCAGTTCTTATTGGGACAGCTCCTACGAGCAGTACTTC. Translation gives CASSYWDSSYEQYF.

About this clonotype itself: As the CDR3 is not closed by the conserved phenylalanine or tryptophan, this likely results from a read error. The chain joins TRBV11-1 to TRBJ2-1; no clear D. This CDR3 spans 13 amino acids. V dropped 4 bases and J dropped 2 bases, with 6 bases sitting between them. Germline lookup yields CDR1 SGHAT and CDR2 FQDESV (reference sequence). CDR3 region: CASSWDAYNEQFL. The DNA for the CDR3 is TGTGCCAGCAGCTGGGATGCCTACAATGAGCAGTTCCTC.

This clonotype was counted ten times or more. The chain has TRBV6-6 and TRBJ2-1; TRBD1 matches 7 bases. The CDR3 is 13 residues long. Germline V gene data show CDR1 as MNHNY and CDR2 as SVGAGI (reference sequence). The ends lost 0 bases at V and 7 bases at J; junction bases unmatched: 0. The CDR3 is CASSYSTGNEQFF. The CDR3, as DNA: TGTGCCAGCAGTTACTCGACAGGGAATGAGCAGTTCTTC.

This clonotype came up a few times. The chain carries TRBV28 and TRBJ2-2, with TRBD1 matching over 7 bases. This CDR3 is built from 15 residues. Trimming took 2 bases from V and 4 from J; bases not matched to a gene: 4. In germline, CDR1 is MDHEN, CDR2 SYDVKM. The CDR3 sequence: CASSLLQGSTGELFF. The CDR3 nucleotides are TGTGCCAGCAGTTTACTACAGGGGAGCACCGGGGAGCTGTTTTTT.

The CDR3: CASSYGAGVGETQYF. CDR3 coding DNA: TGTGCCAGCAGTTACGGCGCGGGAGTAGGGGAGACCCAGTACTTC. The V and J genes are TRBV6-2 or TRBV6-3 and TRBJ2-5, with 7 bases that match TRBD2. The J segment lost 5 bases and the V segment lost 2 bases, leaving 8 bases of the junction unmatched. The CDR3 consists of 15 residues. Germline CDR1 reads MNHEY; CDR2 reads SVGEGT.

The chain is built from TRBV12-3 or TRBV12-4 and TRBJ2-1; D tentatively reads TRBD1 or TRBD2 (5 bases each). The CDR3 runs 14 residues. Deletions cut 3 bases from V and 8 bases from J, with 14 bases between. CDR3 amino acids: CASSLFYRDHEQFF. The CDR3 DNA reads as TGTGCCAGCAGTTTGTTTTATAGGGACCATGAGCAGTTCTTC.

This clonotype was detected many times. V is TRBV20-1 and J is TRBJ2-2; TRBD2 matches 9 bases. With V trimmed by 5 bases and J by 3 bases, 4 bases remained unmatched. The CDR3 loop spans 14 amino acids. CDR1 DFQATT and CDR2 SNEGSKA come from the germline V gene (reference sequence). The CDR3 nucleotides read TGCAGTGCTGCGGGGGGGCTCGACACCGGGGAGCTGTTTTTT. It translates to CSAAGGLDTGELFF.

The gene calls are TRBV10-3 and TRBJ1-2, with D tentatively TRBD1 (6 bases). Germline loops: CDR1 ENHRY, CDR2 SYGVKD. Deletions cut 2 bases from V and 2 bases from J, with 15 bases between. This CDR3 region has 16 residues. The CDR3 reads CAISEHEGQPNYGYTF. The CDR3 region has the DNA TGTGCCATCAGTGAGCACGAAGGACAGCCGAACTATGGCTACACCTTC.

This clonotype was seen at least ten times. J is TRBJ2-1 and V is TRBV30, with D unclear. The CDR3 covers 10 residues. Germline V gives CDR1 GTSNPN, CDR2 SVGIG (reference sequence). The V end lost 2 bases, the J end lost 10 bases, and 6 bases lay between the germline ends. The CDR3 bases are TGTGCCTGGAGTTTGAAGGAGCAGTTCTTC. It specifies CAWSLKEQFF. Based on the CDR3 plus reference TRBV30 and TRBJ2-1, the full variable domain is SQTIHQWPATLVQPVGSPLSLECTVEGTSNPNLYWYRQAAGRGLQLLFYSVGIGQISSEVPQNLSASRPQDRQFILSSKKLLLSDSGFYLCAWSLKEQFFGPGTRLTVL.

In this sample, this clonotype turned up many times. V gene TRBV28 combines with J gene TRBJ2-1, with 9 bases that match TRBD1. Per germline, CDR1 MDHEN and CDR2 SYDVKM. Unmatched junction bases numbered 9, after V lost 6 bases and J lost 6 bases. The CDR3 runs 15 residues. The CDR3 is CASRDRDREVNEQFF. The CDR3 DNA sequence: TGTGCCAGCAGGGACCGGGACAGGGAGGTCAATGAGCAGTTCTTC.

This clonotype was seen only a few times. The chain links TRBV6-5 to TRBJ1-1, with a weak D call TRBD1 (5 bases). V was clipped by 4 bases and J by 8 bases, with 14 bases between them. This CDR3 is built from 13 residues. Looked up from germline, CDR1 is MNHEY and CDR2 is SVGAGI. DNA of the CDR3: TGTGCCAGCAGTTCGGGGCCCACCGAGGAAGCTTTCTTT. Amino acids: CASSSGPTEEAFF.

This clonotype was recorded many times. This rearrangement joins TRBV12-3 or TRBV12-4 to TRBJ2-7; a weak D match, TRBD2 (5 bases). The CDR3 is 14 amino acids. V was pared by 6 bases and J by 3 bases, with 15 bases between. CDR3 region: CASSSPGLRYEQYF. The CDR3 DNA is TGTGCCAGCAGCTCCCCAGGACTCCGCTACGAGCAGTACTTC.

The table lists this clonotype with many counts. This CDR3 reads CASSPGQFSSYEQYF. The CDR3 DNA is TGTGCCAGCAGCCCGGGACAGTTTAGCTCCTACGAGCAGTACTTC. The V and J genes are TRBV5-6 and TRBJ2-7; 7 bases align to TRBD1. V was pared by 4 bases and J by 0 bases, with 7 bases of the junction left unmatched. The germline V gene has CDR1 SGHDT and CDR2 YYEEEE. This CDR3 comprises 15 residues.

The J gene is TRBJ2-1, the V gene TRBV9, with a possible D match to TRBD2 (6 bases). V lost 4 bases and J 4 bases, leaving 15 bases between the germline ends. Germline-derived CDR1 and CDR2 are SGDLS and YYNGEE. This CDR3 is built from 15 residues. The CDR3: CASSPRGSGYNEQFF. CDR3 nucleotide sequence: TGTGCCAGCAGCCCCCGGGGAAGCGGGTACAATGAGCAGTTCTTC.

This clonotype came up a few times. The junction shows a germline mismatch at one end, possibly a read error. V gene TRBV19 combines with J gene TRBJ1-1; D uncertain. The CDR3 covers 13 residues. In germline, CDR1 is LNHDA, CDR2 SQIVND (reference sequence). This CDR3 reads CASSIPGGTEASF. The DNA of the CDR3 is TGTGCCAGTAGTATTCCCGGCGGCACTGAAGCTTCCTTT.

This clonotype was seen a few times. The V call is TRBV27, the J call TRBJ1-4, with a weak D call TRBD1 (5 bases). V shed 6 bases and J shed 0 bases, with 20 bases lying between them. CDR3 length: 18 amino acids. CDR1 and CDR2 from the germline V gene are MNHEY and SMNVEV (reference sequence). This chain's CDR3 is CASRLGQSLLATNEKLFF. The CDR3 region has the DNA TGTGCCAGCAGGCTTGGACAATCCCTTCTTGCAACTAATGAAAAACTGTTTTTT.

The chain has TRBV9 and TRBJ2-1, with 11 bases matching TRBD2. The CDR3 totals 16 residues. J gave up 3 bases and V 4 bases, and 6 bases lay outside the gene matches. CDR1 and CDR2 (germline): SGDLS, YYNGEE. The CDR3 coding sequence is TGTGCCAGCAGCCCCTCCGGGACTAGCGGCTACAATGAGCAGTTCTTC. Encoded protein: CASSPSGTSGYNEQFF.

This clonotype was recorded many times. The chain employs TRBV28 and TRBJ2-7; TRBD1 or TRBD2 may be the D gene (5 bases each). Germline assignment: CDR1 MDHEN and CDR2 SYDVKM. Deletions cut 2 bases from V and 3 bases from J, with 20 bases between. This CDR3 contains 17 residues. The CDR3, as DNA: TGTGCCAGCAGTTTACCCTACCGGGACCTGAGTGACTACGAGCAGTACTTC. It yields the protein CASSLPYRDLSDYEQYF.

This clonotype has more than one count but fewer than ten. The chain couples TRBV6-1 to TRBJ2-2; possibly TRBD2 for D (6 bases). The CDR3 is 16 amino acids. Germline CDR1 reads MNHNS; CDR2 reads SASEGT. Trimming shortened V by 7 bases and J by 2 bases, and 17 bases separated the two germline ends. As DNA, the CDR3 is TGTGCCAGCATCCCTACGTATGGGACTAACACCGGGGAGCTGTTTTTT. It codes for CASIPTYGTNTGELFF.

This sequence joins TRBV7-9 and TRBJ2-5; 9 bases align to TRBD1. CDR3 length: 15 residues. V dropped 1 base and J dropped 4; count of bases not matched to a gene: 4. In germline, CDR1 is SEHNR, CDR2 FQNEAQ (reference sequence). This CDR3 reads CASSLETGGGETQYF. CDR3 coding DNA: TGTGCCAGCAGCTTAGAGACAGGGGGGGGAGAGACCCAGTACTTC.

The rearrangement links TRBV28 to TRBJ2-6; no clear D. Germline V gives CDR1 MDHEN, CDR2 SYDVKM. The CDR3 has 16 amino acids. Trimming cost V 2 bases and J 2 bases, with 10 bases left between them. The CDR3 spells CASSLAWAAGANVLTF. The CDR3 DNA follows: TGTGCCAGCAGTTTAGCCTGGGCGGCTGGGGCCAACGTCCTGACTTTC. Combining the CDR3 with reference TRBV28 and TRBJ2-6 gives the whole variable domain DVKVTQSSRYLVKRTGEKVFLECVQDMDHENMFWYRQDPGLGLRLIYFSYDVKMKEKGDIPEGYSVSREKKERFSLILESASTNQTSMYLCASSLAWAAGANVLTFGAGSRLTVL.

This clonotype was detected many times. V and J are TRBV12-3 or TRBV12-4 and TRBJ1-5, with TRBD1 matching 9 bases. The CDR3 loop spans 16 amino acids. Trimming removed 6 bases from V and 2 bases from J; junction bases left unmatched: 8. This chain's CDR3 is CASSRGQGLGNQPQHF. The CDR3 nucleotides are TGTGCCAGCAGCAGAGGACAGGGGTTGGGCAATCAGCCCCAGCATTTT.

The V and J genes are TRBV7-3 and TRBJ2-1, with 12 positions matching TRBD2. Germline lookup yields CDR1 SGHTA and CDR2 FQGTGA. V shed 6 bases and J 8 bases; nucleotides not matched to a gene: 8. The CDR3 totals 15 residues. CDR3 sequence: CASSPLAGGPHEQFF. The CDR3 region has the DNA TGTGCCAGCAGTCCGCTAGCGGGAGGGCCCCATGAGCAGTTCTTC.

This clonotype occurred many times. CDR3 in amino acids: CASSPARAGDGEQFF. In DNA, the CDR3 is TGTGCCAGCTCCCCGGCAAGAGCGGGAGATGGGGAGCAGTTCTTC. The gene calls are TRBV18 and TRBJ2-1, with TRBD2 matching over 8 bases. CDR1 KGHSH and CDR2 LQKENI come from the germline V gene. The CDR3 runs to 15 residues. After removal of 6 bases from V and 10 bases from J, the junction contained 14 bases not matched to a gene.